The table lists the clone carrying this TCR beta chain with a few counts. Its specificity is not known. Among the patients, aged 18 to 65, hyperthyroidism was newly diagnosed and had lasted under 2 months. Uncontrolled infection, other autoimmune disease, pregnancy or lactation led to exclusion. The sample belongs to a study of T cells in Graves' hyperthyroidism and ophthalmopathy. Notes on the study in general: Ophthalmopathy stood apart from stable hyperthyroidism in a 13 V-J model. Within blood appeared most thyroid clonotypes that had expanded above 0.001.

RNA transcripts served as the template for amplifying TCR beta CDR3 regions. TCR CDR3 regions were first amplified by RT-PCR with HTBI primers. Each CDR3 protein is one row after TCRdb ran MiXCR on the multiplex PCR reads. Of approximately 530,000 distinct CDR3 sequences listed, approximately 15% are singletons. The receptor was isolated from a woman between 18 and 30 years old with Graves' hyperthyroidism. The sample was blood.

The CDR3 bases are TGCAGTGCTAGAGATGATTATGGGGGAGTACCAGATACGCAGTATTTT. Amino acids: CSARDDYGGVPDTQYF. The J gene is TRBJ2-3, the V gene TRBV20-1; tentatively, D is TRBD1 or TRBD2 (5 bases each). V lost 0 bases and J lost 4, with 17 bases in between. The CDR3 is 16 residues long. CDR1 is DFQATT, CDR2 SNEGSKA, per germline (reference sequence).